A single sample is the source of the 14 T cell receptor beta chains below, sequenced in a study of technical replicates of blood from a few donors. Repertoires were generated with immunoSEQ multiplex PCR, while TCRdb's copy carries only in-frame clones and drops some. The repertoire has almost 70,000 clones, about 90% of them found once; the top ten carry 0.38%. Sequencing was done on a sample of T cells isolated from PBMCs. The receptor set was obtained from a human donor in good health.

The chain joins TRBV7-8 to TRBJ1-2, with 8 bases that match TRBD1. The J segment lost 3 bases and the V segment lost 2 bases, leaving 26 bases of the junction unmatched. The CDR3 sequence is 22 residues long. Germline V gene sequence: CDR1 SGHVS, CDR2 FQNEAQ. Written as DNA, the CDR3 is TGTGCCAGCAGCTTATCTTCGTCGATAATTACAGGGGGAATGCGCCCCGACTATGGCTACACCTTC. It specifies CASSLSSSIITGGMRPDYGYTF.

The chain is built from TRBV4-2 and TRBJ2-1, with 11 bases identical to TRBD2. Looked up from germline, CDR1 is LGHNA and CDR2 is YNFKEQ. V lost 3 bases to trimming and J lost 0 bases; unmatched junction nucleotides: 4. This CDR3 is 17 amino acids long. The DNA for the CDR3 is TGTGCCAGCAGCCAGGCGACTAGCGGGGTCTCCTACAATGAGCAGTTCTTC. Translating gives CASSQATSGVSYNEQFF.

The CDR3 sequence: CATSRGGTRNEQFF. CDR3 DNA sequence: TGTGCCACCAGCAGAGGGGGGACACGCAATGAGCAGTTCTTC. The gene calls are TRBV15 and TRBJ2-1, with a possible D match to TRBD1 (6 bases). Germline loops: CDR1 LNHNV, CDR2 YYDKDF (reference sequence). Between the trimmed V and J ends, which lost 1 base and 6 bases, there was a span of 10 bases. This CDR3 has 14 residues.

The chain is built from TRBV7-2 and TRBJ2-5; TRBD1 matches at 10 bases. Germline trimming cut 7 bases from V and 5 bases from J; bases unmatched to any gene: 10. Germline V gene lookup returns CDR1 SGHTA and CDR2 FQGNSA. The CDR3 has 15 amino acids. The CDR3 sequence: CASKLDRGLTETQYF. As DNA, the CDR3 is TGTGCCAGCAAACTCGACAGGGGGCTTACGGAGACCCAGTACTTC.

The rearrangement uses TRBV9 and TRBJ2-7; TRBD1 aligns across 11 bases. Germline values: CDR1 SGDLS, CDR2 YYNGEE. The V and J ends lost 2 bases and 3 bases, in that order; junction bases with no gene match: 7. This CDR3 region has 16 residues. The CDR3 protein is CASSVSVGQGVYEQYF. Written as DNA, the CDR3 is TGTGCCAGCAGCGTGAGTGTGGGACAGGGGGTCTACGAGCAGTACTTC.

The rearrangement joins TRBV7-2 to TRBJ1-1; 7 bases match TRBD1. The length of the CDR3 is 15 residues. Trimming at V came to 4 bases and at J to 1 base, leaving 6 bases not matched to a gene. Germline-derived CDR1 and CDR2 are SGHTA and FQGNSA. CDR3 DNA: TGTGCCAGCAGCTCCTGGGACAGACGGAACACTGAAGCTTTCTTT. This encodes CASSSWDRRNTEAFF.

The chain joins TRBV14 to TRBJ1-5; D perhaps matches TRBD1 (6 bases). The CDR3 is made up of 15 amino acids. From germline, CDR1 is SGHDN and CDR2 FVKESK. The germline V and J ends were trimmed by 11 bases and 3 bases, with 20 bases remaining between them. In nucleotides, the CDR3 is TGTGCCCGAGGAAGGCCGGGACAAAACAATCAGCCCCAGCATTTT. Protein product: CARGRPGQNNQPQHF.

This chain uses TRBV11-2 with TRBJ2-7, with 10 bases identical to TRBD2. This CDR3 contains 14 residues. In germline, CDR1 is SGHAT, CDR2 FQNNGV. Trimming cost V 5 bases and J 3 bases; bases outside gene matches: 4. CDR3 residues: CASSVTSGNYEQYF. The CDR3 nucleotides are TGTGCCAGCAGCGTAACTAGCGGGAACTACGAGCAGTACTTC.

This chain connects TRBV14 to TRBJ1-2, with D possibly TRBD1 on 6 matching bases. Germline V gene lookup returns CDR1 SGHDN and CDR2 FVKESK. Trimming shortened V by 4 bases and J by 3 bases, and 9 bases separated the two germline ends. The CDR3 covers 13 residues. The CDR3 loop reads CASSPGQHYGYTF. The CDR3 nucleotides are TGTGCCAGCAGCCCAGGACAGCACTATGGCTACACCTTC.

Remarks on this clone: Other DNA variants within this sample encode the same CDR3. CDR3 DNA: TGTGCCAGCAGCCTTACAGGGAACACTGAAGCTTTCTTT. Translation: CASSLTGNTEAFF. The chain employs TRBV6-5 and TRBJ1-1, with D possibly TRBD1 on 5 matching bases. The V gene's germline CDR1 is MNHEY and CDR2 SVGAGI. This CDR3 is 13 amino acids long. Trimming removed 6 bases at V and 1 base at J, with 9 bases between.

The genes are TRBV5-1 and TRBJ2-1, with 10 bases aligning to TRBD2. From germline, CDR1 is SGHRS and CDR2 YFSETQ. V trimming: 5 bases; J trimming: 4 bases; junction bases outside the gene matches: 9. The CDR3 has 16 residues. CDR3 amino acids: CASRQNLAGAYNEQFF. For the CDR3, the DNA is TGCGCCAGCAGGCAAAACCTAGCGGGAGCTTACAATGAGCAGTTCTTC.

The CDR3 loop reads CSGHRTMTTNSYNEQFF. The CDR3 DNA follows: TGCAGCGGCCACCGGACAATGACCACGAACTCCTACAATGAGCAGTTCTTC. The chain recombines TRBV29-1 with TRBJ2-1, with D perhaps TRBD1 (5 bases). This CDR3 contains 17 residues. Germline lookup yields CDR1 SQVTM and CDR2 ANQGSEA. V was shortened by 7 bases and J by 0 bases, with 22 bases between the two germline ends.

The CDR3 protein is CASSESRFGEQYF. The CDR3 DNA sequence: TGCGCCAGCAGTGAGTCTAGATTCGGCGAGCAGTACTTC. The rearrangement uses TRBV10-1 and TRBJ2-7; no definite D call. V was pared by 0 bases and J by 6 bases, with 9 bases between. The CDR3 runs to 13 residues. Germline CDR1 is WNHNN and CDR2 is SYGVQD (reference sequence).

The chain links TRBV30 to TRBJ1-2; no definite D call. Germline assignment: CDR1 GTSNPN and CDR2 SVGIG (reference sequence). The germline V and J ends were trimmed by 2 bases and 7 bases, with 23 bases remaining between them. The CDR3 runs to 16 residues. The CDR3 region is CAWSSTLRQGVRGYTF. The CDR3 coding sequence is TGTGCCTGGAGTTCCACCTTGCGACAAGGCGTTCGTGGCTACACCTTC.